This passage covers 3 T cell receptor beta chains from one sample sequenced in a study of post-analysis software for immune sequencing data. Broader study findings: When patients were compared with controls, about 5 TRBV segments were more frequent, TRBV5-6, TRBV5-1 and TRBV20-1 among them.

Their recognized antigens are unknown. The TCR beta cDNA libraries carried unique molecular identifiers. TCRdb itself ran the PCR reads through MiXCR, one entry per CDR3 protein. The sample has about 430,000 distinct CDR3 sequences, approximately 38% seen once. Sequencing was done on a sample of blood. These receptors were taken from a girl aged 2 to 10 with multiple sclerosis.

The chain links TRBV7-2 to TRBJ2-5; 12 bases line up with TRBD2. The junction had 12 bases not matched to a gene; V was cut back by 5 bases and J by 11 bases. The germline gives CDR1 SGHTA, CDR2 FQGNSA. This CDR3 region has 15 residues. Here the CDR3 reads CASSMLAGGPGEQYF. Written as DNA, the CDR3 is TGTGCCAGCAGCATGCTAGCGGGAGGGCCCGGGGAGCAGTACTTC. The full variable domain, rest sourced from reference TRBV7-2 and TRBJ2-5, is GAGVSQSPSNKVTEKGKDVELRCDPISGHTALYWYRQSLGQGLEFLIYFQGNSAPDKSGLPSDRFSAERTGGSVSTLTIQRTQQEDSAVYLCASSMLAGGPGEQYFGPGTRLLVL.

The CDR3 spells CSARFSPRQFF. The CDR3 DNA reads TGCAGTGCTAGGTTTTCGCCGCGGCAGTTCTTC. The V gene is TRBV20-1, the J gene TRBJ2-1; D is uncertain. Deletions cut 3 bases from V and 12 bases from J, with 12 bases between. The CDR3 length is 11 residues. The germline V gene encodes CDR1 DFQATT and CDR2 SNEGSKA (reference sequence).

Note on this clonotype: The junction shows a germline mismatch at one end, possibly a read error. J is TRBJ2-7 and V is TRBV6-1; D unresolved. The CDR3 totals 14 residues. Germline V gives CDR1 MNHNS, CDR2 SASEGT. The CDR3 DNA sequence: TGTGCCAGCAGTGACGACTTGATGGTTTACGAGCAGGACTTC. It translates to CASSDDLMVYEQDF.